This paragraph reports one TCR beta chain. Measured with immunoSEQ multiplex PCR; TCRdb has only the in-frame clones, and not every one. The data contain about 73,000 clones, roughly nine tenths of them singletons. This record comes from a study of blood T cell repertoires in COVID-19. Study in general: The origin of the acute and convalescent COVID-19 samples was the United States, Italy and Spain.

The CDR3 extends over 13 amino acids. From germline, CDR1 is GTSNPN and CDR2 SVGIG (reference sequence). The receptor was derived from a man aged 80 or over with acute or convalescent COVID-19. Sequencing was performed on peripheral blood. The genes are TRBV30 and TRBJ2-2; D might be TRBD2 (5 bases). The CDR3, as DNA: TGTGCAGGAGGACGGTGGAACACCGGGGAGCTGTTTTTT. This codes for CAGGRWNTGELFF.